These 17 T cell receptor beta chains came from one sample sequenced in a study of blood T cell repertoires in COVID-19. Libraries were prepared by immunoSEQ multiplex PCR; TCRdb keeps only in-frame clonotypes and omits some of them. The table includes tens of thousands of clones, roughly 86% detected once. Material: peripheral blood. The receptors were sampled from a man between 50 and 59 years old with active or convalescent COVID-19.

The CDR3 loop is CAISERTSWEQYF. The CDR3, as DNA: TGTGCCATCAGTGAACGGACTAGCTGGGAGCAGTACTTC. The rearrangement joins TRBV10-3 to TRBJ2-7, with 8 nucleotides matching TRBD2. Germline-derived CDR1 and CDR2 are ENHRY and SYGVKD. The CDR3 consists of 13 residues. Trimming at V came to 3 bases and at J to 7 bases, leaving 5 bases not matched to a gene.

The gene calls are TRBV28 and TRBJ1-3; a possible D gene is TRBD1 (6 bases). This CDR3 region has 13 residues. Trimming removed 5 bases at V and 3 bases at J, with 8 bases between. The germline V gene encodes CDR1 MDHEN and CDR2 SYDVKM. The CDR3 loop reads CASSQGNGNTIYF. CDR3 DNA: TGTGCCAGCAGTCAGGGGAATGGAAACACCATATATTTT.

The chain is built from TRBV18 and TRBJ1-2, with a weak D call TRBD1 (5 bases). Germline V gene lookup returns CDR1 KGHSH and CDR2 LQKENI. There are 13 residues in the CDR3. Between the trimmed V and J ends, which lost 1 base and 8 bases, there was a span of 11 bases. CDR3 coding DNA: TGTGCCAGCTCACCACGGCAGGGTCCCGGCTACACCTTC. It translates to CASSPRQGPGYTF.

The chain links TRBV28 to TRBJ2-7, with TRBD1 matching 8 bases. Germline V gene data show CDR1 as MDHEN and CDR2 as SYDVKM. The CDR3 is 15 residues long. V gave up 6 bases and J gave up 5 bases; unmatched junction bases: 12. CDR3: CASSHAVQGANEQYF. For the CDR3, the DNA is TGTGCCAGCAGCCATGCAGTCCAGGGGGCGAACGAGCAGTACTTC.

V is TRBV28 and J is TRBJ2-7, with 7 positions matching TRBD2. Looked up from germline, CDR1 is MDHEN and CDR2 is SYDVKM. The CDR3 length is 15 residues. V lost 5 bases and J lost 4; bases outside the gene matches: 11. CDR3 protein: CASSPFRASGYEQYF. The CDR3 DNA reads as TGTGCCAGCAGTCCCTTTAGAGCTAGCGGATACGAGCAGTACTTC.

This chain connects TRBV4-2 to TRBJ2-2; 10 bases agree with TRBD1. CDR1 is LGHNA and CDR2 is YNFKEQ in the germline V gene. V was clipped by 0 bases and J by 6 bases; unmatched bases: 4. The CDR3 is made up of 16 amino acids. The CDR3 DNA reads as TGTGCCAGCAGCCAAGAAACCGGGACAGGGGCCGGGGAGCTGTTTTTT. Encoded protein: CASSQETGTGAGELFF.

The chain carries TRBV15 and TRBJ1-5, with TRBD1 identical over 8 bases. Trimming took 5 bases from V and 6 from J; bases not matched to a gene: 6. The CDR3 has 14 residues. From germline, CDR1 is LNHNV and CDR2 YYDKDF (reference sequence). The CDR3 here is CATSPDRGGQPQHF. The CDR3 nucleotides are TGTGCCACCAGCCCCGACAGGGGCGGTCAGCCCCAGCATTTT.

The CDR3 sequence is CASSIGKGSKTQETQYF. DNA of the CDR3: TGTGCCAGTAGTATCGGGAAGGGCTCCAAAACCCAAGAGACCCAGTACTTC. V gene TRBV19 combines with J gene TRBJ2-5; D is perhaps TRBD2 (5 bases). The CDR3 sequence is 17 residues long. From germline, CDR1 is LNHDA and CDR2 SQIVND (reference sequence). V was clipped by 3 bases and J by 1 base, with 18 bases between them.

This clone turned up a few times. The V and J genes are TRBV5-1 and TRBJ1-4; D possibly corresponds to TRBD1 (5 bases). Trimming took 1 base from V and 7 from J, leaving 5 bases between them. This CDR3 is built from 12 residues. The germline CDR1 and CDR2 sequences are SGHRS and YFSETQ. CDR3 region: CASSLQGEKLFF. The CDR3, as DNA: TGCGCCAGCAGCTTGCAGGGTGAAAAACTGTTTTTT.

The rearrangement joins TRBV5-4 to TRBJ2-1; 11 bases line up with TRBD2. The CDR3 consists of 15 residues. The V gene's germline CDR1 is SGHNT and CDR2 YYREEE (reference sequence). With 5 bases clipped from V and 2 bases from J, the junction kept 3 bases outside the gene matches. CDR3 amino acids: CASSLSGGAYNEQFF. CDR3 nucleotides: TGTGCCAGCAGTCTTAGCGGGGGGGCCTACAATGAGCAGTTCTTC.

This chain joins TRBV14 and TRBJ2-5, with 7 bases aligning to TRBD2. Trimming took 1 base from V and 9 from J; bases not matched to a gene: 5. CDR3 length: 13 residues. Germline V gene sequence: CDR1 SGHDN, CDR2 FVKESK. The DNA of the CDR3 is TGTGCCAGCAGCCAAGGCTCGGCGGGGGCCCAGTACTTC. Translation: CASSQGSAGAQYF.

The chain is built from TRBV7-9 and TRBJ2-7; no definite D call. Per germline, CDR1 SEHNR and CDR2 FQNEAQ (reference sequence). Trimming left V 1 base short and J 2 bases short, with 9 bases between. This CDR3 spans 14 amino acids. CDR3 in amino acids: CASSLGAGAYEQYV. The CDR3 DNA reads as TGTGCCAGCAGCTTAGGGGCAGGCGCCTACGAGCAGTACGTC.

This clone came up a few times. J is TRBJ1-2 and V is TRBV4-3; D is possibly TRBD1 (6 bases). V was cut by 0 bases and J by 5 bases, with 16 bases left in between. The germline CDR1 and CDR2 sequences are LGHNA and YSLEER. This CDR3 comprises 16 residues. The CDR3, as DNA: TGCGCCAGCAGCCAAGATACACAGGGCATTAAGTATGGCTACACCTTC. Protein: CASSQDTQGIKYGYTF.

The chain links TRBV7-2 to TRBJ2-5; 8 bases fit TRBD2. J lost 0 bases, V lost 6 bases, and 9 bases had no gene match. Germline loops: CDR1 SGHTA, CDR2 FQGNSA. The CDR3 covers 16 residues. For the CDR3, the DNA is TGTGCCAGCAGTCAAGGGCGGGGGGCTAACCAAGAGACCCAGTACTTC. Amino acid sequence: CASSQGRGANQETQYF.

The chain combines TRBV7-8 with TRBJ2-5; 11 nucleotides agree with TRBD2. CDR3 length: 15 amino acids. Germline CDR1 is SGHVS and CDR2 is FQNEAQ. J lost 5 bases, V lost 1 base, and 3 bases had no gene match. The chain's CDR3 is CASSLVSGGAETQYF. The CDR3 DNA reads TGTGCCAGCAGCTTAGTTAGCGGGGGGGCGGAGACCCAGTACTTC. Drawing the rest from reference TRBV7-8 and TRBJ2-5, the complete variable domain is GAGVSQSPRYKVAKRGQDVALRCDPISGHVSLFWYQQALGQGPEFLTYFQNEAQLDKSGLPSDRFFAERPEGSVSTLKIQRTQQEDSAVYLCASSLVSGGAETQYFGPGTRLLVL.

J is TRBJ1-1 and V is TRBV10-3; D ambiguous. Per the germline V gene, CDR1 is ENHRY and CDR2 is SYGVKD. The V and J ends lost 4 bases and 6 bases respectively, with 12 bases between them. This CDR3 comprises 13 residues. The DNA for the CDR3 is TGTGCCATCAGTGGGAGGGAGTGGGCTGAAGCTTTCTTT. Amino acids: CAISGREWAEAFF.

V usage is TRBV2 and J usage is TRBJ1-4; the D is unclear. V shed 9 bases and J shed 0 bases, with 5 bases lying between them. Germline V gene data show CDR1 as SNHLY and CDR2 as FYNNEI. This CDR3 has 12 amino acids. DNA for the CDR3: TGTGCCAGTTCAGCAACTAATGAAAAACTGTTTTTT. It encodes CASSATNEKLFF. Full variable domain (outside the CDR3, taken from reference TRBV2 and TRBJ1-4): EPEVTQTPSHQVTQMGQEVILRCVPISNHLYFYWYRQILGQKVEFLVSFYNNEISEKSEIFDDQFSVERPDGSNFTLKIRSTKLEDSAMYFCASSATNEKLFFGSGTQLSVL.